This T cell receptor (beta chain) came from a study of neoadjuvant anti-PD-1 for oral cavity cancer. Losses at the gene ends were 1 base for V and 8 bases for J; bases not matched to a gene: 16. The CDR3 sequence is 19 residues long. Germline lookup yields CDR1 SGHVS and CDR2 FNYEAQ. Most PBMC samples had 400 to 550 ng input DNA in six replicates. Repertoires were generated with immunoSEQ multiplex PCR, while TCRdb's copy carries only in-frame clones and drops some. The sample holds fewer than 70,000 clones, 79% seen once. This receptor was obtained from a person aged 40-85 years with oral cavity squamous cell carcinoma. Sequenced material: PBMCs, taken before nivolumab (anti-PD-1) treatment. The chain links TRBV7-6 to TRBJ1-4; 10 nucleotides align to TRBD1. The CDR3 is CASSLEIGTGALLDEKLFF. The CDR3 nucleotides read TGTGCCAGCAGCTTAGAAATCGGGACAGGGGCCCTGTTGGACGAAAAACTGTTTTTT.